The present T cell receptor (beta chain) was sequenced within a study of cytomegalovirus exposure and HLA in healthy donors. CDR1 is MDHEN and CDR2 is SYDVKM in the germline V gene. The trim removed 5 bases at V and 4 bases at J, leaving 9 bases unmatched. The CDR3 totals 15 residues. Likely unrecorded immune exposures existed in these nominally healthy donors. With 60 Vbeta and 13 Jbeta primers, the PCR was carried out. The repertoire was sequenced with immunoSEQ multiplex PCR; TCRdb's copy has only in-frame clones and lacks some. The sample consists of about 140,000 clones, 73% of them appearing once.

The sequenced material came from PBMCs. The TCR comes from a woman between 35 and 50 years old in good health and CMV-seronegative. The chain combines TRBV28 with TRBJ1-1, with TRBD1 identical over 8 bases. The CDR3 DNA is TGTGCCAGCAGTGCCCGGACAGGGTTGGGCACTGAAGCTTTCTTT. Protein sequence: CASSARTGLGTEAFF.